Shown below are 13 T cell receptor beta chains from a single sample sequenced in a study of T cells in Graves' hyperthyroidism and ophthalmopathy. Researchers amplified the TCR beta CDR3 regions from RNA transcripts. When the TCR CDR3 underwent first-round RT-PCR, the HTBI primer set was used. TCRdb recomputed calls from the multiplex PCR reads with MiXCR, one row per CDR3 protein. The profile shows about 560,000 distinct CDR3 sequences, roughly 17% of them singletons. The material sequenced was blood. Receptor source: a woman aged 18-29 years with Graves' hyperthyroidism.

This clonotype was counted ten times or more. The V gene is TRBV11-2, the J gene TRBJ2-3; D tentatively reads TRBD1 or TRBD2 (5 bases each). CDR3 length: 14 residues. The germline V gene encodes CDR1 SGHAT and CDR2 FQNNGV. V dropped 2 bases and J dropped 9 bases, with 15 bases sitting between them. This chain's CDR3 is CASSLLGTSGTQYF. The DNA of the CDR3 is TGTGCCAGCAGCTTACTAGGGACCAGTGGCACGCAGTATTTT. The full variable domain, completed using reference TRBV11-2 and TRBJ2-3, is EAGVAQSPRYKIIEKRQSVAFWCNPISGHATLYWYQQILGQGPKLLIQFQNNGVVDDSQLPKDRFSAERLKGVDSTLKIQPAKLEDSAVYLCASSLLGTSGTQYFGPGTRLTVL.

This clonotype was detected ten times or more. The chain links TRBV7-8 to TRBJ2-5; 10 bases are shared with TRBD2. J lost 5 bases, V lost 1 base, and 19 bases had no gene match. This CDR3 spans 20 amino acids. Germline CDR1 and CDR2: SGHVS and FQNEAQ. CDR3 nucleotides: TGTGCCAGCAGCTTAGGTCGTTGGGGTGGCAGCGGGAGGGCCTCGGAGACCCAGTACTTC. Its protein product is CASSLGRWGGSGRASETQYF.

The J gene is TRBJ2-3, the V gene TRBV20-1, with 7 bases identical to TRBD2. The CDR3 length is 15 residues. Germline V gene lookup returns CDR1 DFQATT and CDR2 SNEGSKA (reference sequence). V lost 3 bases and J lost 0; bases outside the gene matches: 6. The CDR3 DNA follows: TGCAGTGCTAGGCCTAGCGGAGCAAGCACAGATACGCAGTATTTT. Translation: CSARPSGASTDTQYF.

This clonotype was counted many times. This chain links TRBV5-1 with TRBJ2-1; 7 nucleotides line up with TRBD2. Germline trimming cut 5 bases from V and 6 bases from J; bases unmatched to any gene: 5. The CDR3 runs to 13 residues. Germline V gene sequence: CDR1 SGHRS, CDR2 YFSETQ. The CDR3 DNA follows: TGCGCCAGCAGTACGGGCGGGGGCAATGAGCAGTTCTTC. Its protein is CASSTGGGNEQFF.

This clonotype was detected a few times. V gene TRBV20-1 combines with J gene TRBJ2-3, with unresolved D. Germline CDR1 is DFQATT and CDR2 is SNEGSKA (reference sequence). The CDR3 length is 13 residues. Trimming pared 5 bases from V and 4 bases from J, leaving 13 bases between. CDR3 bases: TGCAGTGCTGGCCTGAACGGGTCAGATACGCAGTATTTT. Translated: CSAGLNGSDTQYF.

The chain joins TRBV5-6 to TRBJ2-5; 14 bases align to TRBD2. The CDR3 runs to 17 residues. The germline gives CDR1 SGHDT, CDR2 YYEEEE. J was trimmed by 5 bases and V by 3 bases; bases with no gene match: 9. The CDR3 spells CASSYWTSGGPGETQYF. In nucleotides, the CDR3 is TGTGCCAGCAGCTACTGGACTAGCGGGGGGCCAGGGGAGACCCAGTACTTC.

The sample holds many counts of this clonotype. The chain carries TRBV4-1 and TRBJ2-7, with a tentative D call TRBD1 (6 bases). V lost 4 bases and J 3 bases, leaving 16 bases between the germline ends. The CDR3 runs to 15 residues. CDR1 and CDR2 from the germline V gene are MGHRA and YSYEKL. The CDR3 DNA reads TGCGCCAGCAGCCCTATTAGTACAGGGTACTACGAGCAGTACTTC. It is translated as CASSPISTGYYEQYF.

V is TRBV20-1 and J is TRBJ2-7; TRBD2 matches at 9 bases. The CDR3 has 15 amino acids. V trimming: 7 bases; J trimming: 4 bases; junction bases outside the gene matches: 14. Per the germline V gene, CDR1 is DFQATT and CDR2 is SNEGSKA (reference sequence). The CDR3, as DNA: TGCAGTGTTGAGGAAGCGGGAGGATCGTGGTACGAGCAGTACTTC. It is translated as CSVEEAGGSWYEQYF.

The chain recombines TRBV6-5 with TRBJ1-4; perhaps TRBD1 as D (5 bases). The V and J ends lost 0 bases and 13 bases respectively, with 18 bases between them. Germline lookup yields CDR1 MNHEY and CDR2 SVGAGI. The CDR3 covers 15 residues. CDR3 amino acids: CASSYSKGAGRRLFF. Here the CDR3 DNA reads TGTGCCAGCAGTTACTCGAAAGGGGCGGGACGACGACTGTTTTTT.

This clonotype was seen more than once but under ten times. This chain connects TRBV4-1 to TRBJ1-5, with D perhaps TRBD1 (6 bases). Looked up from germline, CDR1 is MGHRA and CDR2 is YSYEKL. Between the trimmed V and J ends, which lost 1 base and 0 bases, there was a span of 19 bases. There are 19 residues in the CDR3. Here the CDR3 reads CASSQVGLKDRISNQPQHF. CDR3 in DNA: TGCGCCAGCAGCCAAGTAGGATTGAAAGACAGGATTAGCAATCAGCCCCAGCATTTT.

This clonotype was recorded a few times. V gene TRBV20-1 combines with J gene TRBJ2-1; TRBD1 matches at 11 bases. The CDR3 length is 14 residues. Trimming cost V 6 bases and J 4 bases; bases outside gene matches: 5. In germline, CDR1 is DFQATT, CDR2 SNEGSKA (reference sequence). The CDR3 bases are TGCAGTGCCCGGACAGGGGGCGCGTACAATGAGCAGTTCTTC. Protein: CSARTGGAYNEQFF.

The chain carries TRBV11-2 and TRBJ2-1; maybe TRBD1 (7 bases). Trimming shortened V by 3 bases and J by 15 bases, and 12 bases separated the two germline ends. This CDR3 comprises 11 residues. From germline, CDR1 is SGHAT and CDR2 FQNNGV. The CDR3 region has the DNA TGTGCCAGCAGCTTGGAGGGGGCTTCGTTCTTC. This sequence encodes CASSLEGASFF.

In this sample, this clonotype turned up many times. The chain couples TRBV20-1 to TRBJ1-1, with a tentative D call TRBD1 (5 bases). Germline V gene data show CDR1 as DFQATT and CDR2 as SNEGSKA (reference sequence). The CDR3 spans 13 residues. Trimming left V 7 bases short and J 3 bases short, with 15 bases between. The CDR3 here is CSVRAGQDTEAFF. CDR3 nucleotide sequence: TGCAGTGTCCGCGCGGGGCAGGACACTGAAGCTTTCTTT.